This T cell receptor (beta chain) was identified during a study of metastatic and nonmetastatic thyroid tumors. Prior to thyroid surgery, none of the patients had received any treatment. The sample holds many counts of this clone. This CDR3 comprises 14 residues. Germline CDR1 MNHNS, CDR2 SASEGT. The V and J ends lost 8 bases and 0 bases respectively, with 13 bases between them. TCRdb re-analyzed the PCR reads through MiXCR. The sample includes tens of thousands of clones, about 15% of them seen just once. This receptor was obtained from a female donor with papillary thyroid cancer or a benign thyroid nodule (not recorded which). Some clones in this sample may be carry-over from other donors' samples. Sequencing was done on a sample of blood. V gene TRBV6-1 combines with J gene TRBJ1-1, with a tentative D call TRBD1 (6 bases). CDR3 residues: CASGTDSMNTEAFF. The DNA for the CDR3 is TGTGCCAGCGGAACGGACAGCATGAACACTGAAGCTTTCTTT.